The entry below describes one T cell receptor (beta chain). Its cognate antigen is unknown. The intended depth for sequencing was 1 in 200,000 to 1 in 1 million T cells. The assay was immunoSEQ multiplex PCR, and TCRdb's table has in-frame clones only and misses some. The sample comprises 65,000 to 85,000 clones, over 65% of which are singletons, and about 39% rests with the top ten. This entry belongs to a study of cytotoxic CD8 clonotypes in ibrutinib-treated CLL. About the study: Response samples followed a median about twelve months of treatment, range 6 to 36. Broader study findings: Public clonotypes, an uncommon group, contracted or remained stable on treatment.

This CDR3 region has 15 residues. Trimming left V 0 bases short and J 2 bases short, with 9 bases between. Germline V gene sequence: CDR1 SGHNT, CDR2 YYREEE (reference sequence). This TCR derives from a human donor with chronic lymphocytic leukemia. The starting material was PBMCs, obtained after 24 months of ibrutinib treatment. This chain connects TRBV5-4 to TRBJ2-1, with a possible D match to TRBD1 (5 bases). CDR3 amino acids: CASSLAAGPYNEQFF. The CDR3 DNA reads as TGTGCCAGCAGCTTGGCTGCAGGGCCCTACAATGAGCAGTTCTTC.